This paragraph covers one T cell receptor beta chain sequence. No antigen is known for it. An end of the junction does not agree with germline; a read error may underlie this. This sample stems from a study of shared clonotypes between healthy human individuals. Study details: CD4 naive and CD4 memory each took three plates per donor, while CD8 naive took two and CD8 memory one.

Study findings and constraints: Relative to their counterparts shared across all four donors, non-shared clonotypes exhibited diminished generation probabilities. Among several donors, roughly 5% of naive CD4 clonotypes were found in common.

The table came from immunoSEQ multiplex PCR; TCRdb's copy has only in-frame clones and leaves some out. The sample has about 2.1 million clones, 85% to 95% seen once; the top ten hold more than 1.5%. CD8 cells regarded as naive lacked CD45RO, were positively chosen for CCR7, and omitted terminally differentiated effector memory CD45RA+ cells. Those who donated, Caucasian adults without exception, all lived in Nashville, Tennessee. The V gene's germline CDR1 is MGHRA and CDR2 YSYEKL. This CDR3 comprises 12 residues. Sequencing used naive CD8+ T cells from PBMCs. The chain uses TRBV4-1 and TRBJ2-7; D is unresolved. This TCR came from a man aged 18 to 30 in good health. Some clones in this sample may be carry-over from other donors' samples. The chain's CDR3 is CASSQVADLLYF. The CDR3 DNA follows: TGCGCCAGCAGCCAAGTGGCCGATCTGCTTTATTTC.